The 8 T cell receptor beta chains presented below share a single source sample, sequenced in a study of cytomegalovirus exposure and HLA in healthy donors. Use of 60 Vbeta and 13 Jbeta primers characterized the PCR. TCRdb's copy holds only in-frame clones and misses some; the assay was immunoSEQ multiplex PCR. The table has approximately 110,000 clones, roughly 80% seen once; the top ten hold roughly 22%. The sequenced material came from PBMCs. All receptors derive from a man in his thirties or forties in good health and CMV-seropositive.

This clone was seen once. The genes are TRBV11-2 and TRBJ2-1; 7 bases are a match to TRBD1. Trimming took 1 base from V and 4 from J; bases not matched to a gene: 4. The CDR3 is made up of 15 amino acids. The V gene's germline CDR1 is SGHAT and CDR2 FQNNGV. CDR3 coding DNA: TGTGCCAGCAGCTTAGTAACCAGGGGGTACAATGAGCAGTTCTTC. Its translation is CASSLVTRGYNEQFF.

This clone was seen only once. Other DNA sequences from this sample encode an identical CDR3 as well. V is TRBV5-1 and J is TRBJ1-2, with 7 nucleotides matching TRBD1. The CDR3 is 14 residues long. V trimming: 4 bases; J trimming: 0 bases; junction bases outside the gene matches: 3. The germline CDR1 and CDR2 sequences are SGHRS and YFSETQ. The CDR3 protein is CASSQGTANYGYTF. The DNA of the CDR3 is TGCGCCAGCAGCCAAGGGACAGCTAACTATGGCTACACCTTC. The full variable domain, rest sourced from reference TRBV5-1 and TRBJ1-2, is KAGVTQTPRYLIKTRGQQVTLSCSPISGHRSVSWYQQTPGQGLQFLFEYFSETQRNKGNFPGRFSGRQFSNSRSEMNVSTLELGDSALYLCASSQGTANYGYTFGSGTRLTVV.

This clone has a single count. This chain links TRBV7-9 with TRBJ2-3; D unresolved. The germline V gene has CDR1 SEHNR and CDR2 FQNEAQ (reference sequence). Trimming left V 0 bases short and J 6 bases short, with 7 bases between. This CDR3 region has 13 residues. CDR3 residues: CASSLAISDTQYF. Here the CDR3 DNA reads TGTGCCAGCAGCTTAGCGATCAGTGATACGCAGTATTTT.

The V and J genes are TRBV6-1 and TRBJ1-1, with TRBD1 matching over 7 bases. Looked up from germline, CDR1 is MNHNS and CDR2 is SASEGT. Losses at the gene ends were 2 bases for V and 4 bases for J; bases not matched to a gene: 10. This CDR3 contains 16 residues. The DNA for the CDR3 is TGTGCCAGCAGTGAACGGATGGCAGGGGGAGGCACTGAAGCTTTCTTT. This gives the protein CASSERMAGGGTEAFF.

The rearrangement uses TRBV5-6 and TRBJ2-3, with D uncertain. V was clipped by 3 bases and J by 2 bases, with 13 bases between them. The germline V gene has CDR1 SGHDT and CDR2 YYEEEE. The length of the CDR3 is 15 residues. The CDR3 region has the DNA TGTGCCAGCAGCTCCCGGATTCACTACACAGATACGCAGTATTTT. Residues: CASSSRIHYTDTQYF.

The chain uses TRBV29-1 and TRBJ1-2; no clear D gene. The germline gives CDR1 SQVTM, CDR2 ANQGSEA. V lost 8 bases and J 3 bases, leaving 10 bases between the germline ends. CDR3 length: 11 residues. This chain's CDR3 is CSTPGDYGYTF. Written as DNA, the CDR3 is TGCAGCACCCCGGGTGACTATGGCTACACCTTC.

The chain joins TRBV28 to TRBJ2-7, with a possible D match to TRBD1 (6 bases). Trimming removed 5 bases at V and 3 bases at J, with 20 bases between. The V gene's germline CDR1 is MDHEN and CDR2 SYDVKM. The CDR3 has 16 amino acids. CDR3 coding DNA: TGTGCCAGCAGTCTGCCCCCAGGGGCGGGTAACTACGAGCAGTACGTC. Amino acids: CASSLPPGAGNYEQYV.

In its sample, this clone was seen once. The chain links TRBV28 to TRBJ1-2; 7 bases are a match to TRBD1. The CDR3 spans 13 residues. Trimming at V came to 6 bases and at J to 8 bases, leaving 9 bases not matched to a gene. Germline assignment: CDR1 MDHEN and CDR2 SYDVKM. The CDR3 DNA reads as TGTGCCAGCAGGAAAGGGGGCGCGGAGGGCTACACCTTC. It codes for CASRKGGAEGYTF.